This T cell receptor beta chain was recovered during a study of blood T cell repertoires in COVID-19. Background on the study: Acute-phase and convalescent COVID-19 samples originated in the United States, Italy and Spain. In each case, the material was cDNA or gDNA derived from T cells, B-cell-depleted T cells, or PBMCs.

In the original analysis: Nucleated cell number was recorded as an estimate derived from reference gene primer amplification. The table came from immunoSEQ multiplex PCR; TCRdb's copy has only in-frame clones and leaves some out. The D gene and trimming were derived from the DNA, and the V and J assignments and clone size from that table. The sample lists roughly 53,000 clones; roughly 84% were seen once. CDR1 and CDR2 (germline): SGHAT, FQNNGV. CDR3 length equals 12 residues. V gave up 2 bases and J gave up 10 bases; unmatched junction bases: 2. V and J are TRBV11-2 and TRBJ2-1, with 7 bases aligning to TRBD2. This TCR derives from a human donor in a cohort sampled during active COVID-19. The specimen sequenced was peripheral blood. The CDR3 region has the DNA TGTGCCAGCAGCTTACCCGGGGGGGAGCAGTTCTTC. It encodes CASSLPGGEQFF.